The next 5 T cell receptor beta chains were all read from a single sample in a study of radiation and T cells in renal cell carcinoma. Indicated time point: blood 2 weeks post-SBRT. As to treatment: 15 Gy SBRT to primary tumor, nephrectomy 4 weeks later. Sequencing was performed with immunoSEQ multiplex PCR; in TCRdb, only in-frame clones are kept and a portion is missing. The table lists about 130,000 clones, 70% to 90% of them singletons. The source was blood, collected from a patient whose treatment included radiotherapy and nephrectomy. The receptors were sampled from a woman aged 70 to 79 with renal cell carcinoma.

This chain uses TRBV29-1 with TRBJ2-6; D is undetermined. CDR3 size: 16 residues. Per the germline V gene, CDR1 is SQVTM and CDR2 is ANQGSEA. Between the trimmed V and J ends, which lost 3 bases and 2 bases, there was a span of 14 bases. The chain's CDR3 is CSVDLASPTGANVLTF. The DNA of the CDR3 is TGCAGCGTTGATCTTGCGTCCCCCACTGGGGCCAACGTCCTGACTTTC.

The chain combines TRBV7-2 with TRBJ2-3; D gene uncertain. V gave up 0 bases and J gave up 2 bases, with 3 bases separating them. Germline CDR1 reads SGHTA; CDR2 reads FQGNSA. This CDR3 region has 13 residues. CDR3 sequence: CASSLATTDTQYF. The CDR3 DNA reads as TGTGCCAGCAGCTTAGCAACCACAGATACGCAGTATTTT.

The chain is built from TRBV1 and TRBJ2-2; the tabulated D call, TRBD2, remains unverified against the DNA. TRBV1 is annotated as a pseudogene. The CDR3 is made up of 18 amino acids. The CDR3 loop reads CTSSQDRTWRGGAGELFF. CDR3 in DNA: TGCACCAGCAGCCAAGATCGCACTTGGCGGGGGGGCGCCGGGGAGCTGTTTTTT.

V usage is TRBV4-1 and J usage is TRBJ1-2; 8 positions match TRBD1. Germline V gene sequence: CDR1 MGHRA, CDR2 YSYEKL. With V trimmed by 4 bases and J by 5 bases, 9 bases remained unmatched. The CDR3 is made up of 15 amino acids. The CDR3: CASSPVDRASYGYTF. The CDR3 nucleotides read TGCGCCAGCAGCCCCGTGGACAGGGCTAGTTATGGCTACACCTTC.

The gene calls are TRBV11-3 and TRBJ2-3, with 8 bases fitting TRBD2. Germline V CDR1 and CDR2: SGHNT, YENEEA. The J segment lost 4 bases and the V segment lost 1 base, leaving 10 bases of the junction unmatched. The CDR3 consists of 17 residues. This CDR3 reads CASSLGLAGRRADTQYF. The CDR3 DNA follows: TGTGCCAGCAGCTTAGGATTAGCGGGGAGGAGAGCAGATACGCAGTATTTT.